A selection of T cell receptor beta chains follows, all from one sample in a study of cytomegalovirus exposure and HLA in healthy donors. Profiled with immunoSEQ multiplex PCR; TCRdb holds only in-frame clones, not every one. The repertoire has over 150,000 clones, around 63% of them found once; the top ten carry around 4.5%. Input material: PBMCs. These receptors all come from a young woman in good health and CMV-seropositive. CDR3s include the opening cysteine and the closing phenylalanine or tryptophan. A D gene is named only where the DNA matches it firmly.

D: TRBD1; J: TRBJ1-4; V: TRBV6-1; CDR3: CASRRTGAREKLFF
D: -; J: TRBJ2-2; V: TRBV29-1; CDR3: CSVEVMGGNTGELFF
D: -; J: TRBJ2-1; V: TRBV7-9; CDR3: CASTNKTGLYYNEQFF
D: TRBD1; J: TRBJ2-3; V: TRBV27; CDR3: CASSLGTGFTDTQYF
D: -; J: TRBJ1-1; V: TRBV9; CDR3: CASSVGGQSTEAFF
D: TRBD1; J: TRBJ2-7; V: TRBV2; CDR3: CASRTGELSYEQYF
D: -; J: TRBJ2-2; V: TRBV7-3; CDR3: CASSSTGTANTGELFF
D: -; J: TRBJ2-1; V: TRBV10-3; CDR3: CAISALYNEQFF
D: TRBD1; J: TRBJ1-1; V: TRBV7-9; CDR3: CASSLGRGTGVAPEAFF
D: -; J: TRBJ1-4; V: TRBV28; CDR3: CASSSQGSTNEKLFF
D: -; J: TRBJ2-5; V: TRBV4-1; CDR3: CASSVVRSQETQYF
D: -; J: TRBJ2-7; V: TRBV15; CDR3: CATSIGNRVINEQYF